This T cell receptor beta chain emerged from a study of tissue T cells after allogeneic stem cell transplantation. Study background: Graft-versus-host disease patients received grafts, four unmodified and three CD34-selected to deplete T cells. Pathologist review favored tissue samples showing histologically apparent lymphocytes.

There are 14 residues in the CDR3. The germline CDR1 and CDR2 sequences are SNHLY and FYNNEI. Between the trimmed V and J ends, which lost 2 bases and 3 bases, there was a span of 10 bases. Study observations and caveats: Motif-based clustering found tissue-specific repertoire signatures shared across patients, though few clones were shared.

The table came from immunoSEQ multiplex PCR; TCRdb's copy has only in-frame clones and leaves some out. This sample has 540 or so clones; 70% to 80% occur once, and the top ten carry around 22%. This clone was observed once. Its antigen is not identified. The rearrangement uses TRBV2 and TRBJ1-1, with TRBD1 as a possible D gene (5 bases). The receptor was derived from a female patient aged 18 to 49 with steroid-refractory graft-versus-host disease after an allogeneic stem cell transplant. A subset of T cells may come from the graft donor. This sample comprised ileal tissue, obtained at autopsy. In DNA form, the CDR3 reads TGTGCCAGCAGTGAACTGGGGGGTGACACTGAAGCTTTCTTT. Protein: CASSELGGDTEAFF.